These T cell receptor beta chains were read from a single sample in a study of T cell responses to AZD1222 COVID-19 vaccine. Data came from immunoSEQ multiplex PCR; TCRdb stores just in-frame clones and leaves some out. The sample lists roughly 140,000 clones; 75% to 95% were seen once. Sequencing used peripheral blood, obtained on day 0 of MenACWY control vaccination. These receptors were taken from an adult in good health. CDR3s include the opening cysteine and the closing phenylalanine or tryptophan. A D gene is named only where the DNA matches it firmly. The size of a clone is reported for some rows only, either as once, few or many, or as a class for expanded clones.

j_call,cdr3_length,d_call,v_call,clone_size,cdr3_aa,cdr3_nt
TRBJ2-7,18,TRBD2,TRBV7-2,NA,CASSLRGGAGIGIYEQYF,TGTGCCAGCAGCTTACGGGGAGGGGCGGGTATTGGGATCTACGAGCAGTACTTC
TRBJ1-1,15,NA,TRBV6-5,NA,CASSYTNIQVTEAFF,TGTGCCAGCAGTTACACCAACATACAGGTTACAGAAGCTTTCTTT
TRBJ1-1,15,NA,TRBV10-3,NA,CAISEARLRNTEAFF,TGTGCCATCAGTGAGGCCCGGCTCCGGAACACTGAAGCTTTCTTT
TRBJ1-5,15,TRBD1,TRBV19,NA,CASSWDRGGNQPQHF,TGTGCCAGTAGTTGGGACAGGGGAGGCAATCAGCCCCAGCATTTT
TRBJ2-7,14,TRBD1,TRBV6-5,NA,CASKGDRGRYEQYF,TGTGCCAGCAAGGGGGACAGGGGGCGATACGAGCAGTACTTC
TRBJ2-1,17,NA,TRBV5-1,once,CASSLPTGLATFDEQFF,TGCGCCAGCAGCTTGCCCACCGGGCTAGCGACTTTCGATGAGCAGTTCTTC
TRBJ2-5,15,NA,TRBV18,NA,CASSPPARSQETQYF,TGTGCCAGCTCACCACCTGCCAGGTCCCAAGAGACCCAGTACTTC
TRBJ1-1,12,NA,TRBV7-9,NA,CASSLGSLRAFF,TGTGCCAGCAGCCTAGGGTCTCTTCGTGCTTTCTTT
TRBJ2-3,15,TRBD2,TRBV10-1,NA,CASSEGAGGPDTQYF,TGCGCCAGCAGTGAAGGAGCGGGGGGGCCGGATACGCAGTATTTT
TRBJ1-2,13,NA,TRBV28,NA,CASRPTGSPSYTF,TGTGCCAGCAGACCCACAGGGAGTCCATCCTACACCTTC
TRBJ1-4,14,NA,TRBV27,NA,CASSWGARDEKLFF,TGTGCCAGCAGTTGGGGGGCGCGCGATGAAAAACTGTTTTTT
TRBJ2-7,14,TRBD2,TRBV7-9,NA,CASSLVGLAVRLHF,TGTGCCAGCAGCTTAGTAGGACTAGCGGTACGGTTGCACTTC
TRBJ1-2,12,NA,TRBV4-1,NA,CASSPAPGSYTF,TGCGCCAGCAGCCCCGCCCCTGGGAGCTACACCTTC
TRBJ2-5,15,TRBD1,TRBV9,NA,CASSLGQGYQETQYF,TGTGCCAGCAGCCTGGGACAGGGGTACCAAGAGACCCAGTACTTC
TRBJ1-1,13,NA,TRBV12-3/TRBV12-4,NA,CASSFRGYAEAFF,TGTGCCAGCAGTTTTAGAGGGTACGCTGAAGCTTTCTTT
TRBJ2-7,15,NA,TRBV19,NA,CASSRGQDPTYEQYF,TGTGCCAGTTCTCGGGGGCAGGACCCCACCTACGAGCAGTACTTC
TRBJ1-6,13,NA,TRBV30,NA,CACTGPGRSPLHF,TGTGCCTGTACGGGACCCGGTCGTTCACCCCTCCACTTT
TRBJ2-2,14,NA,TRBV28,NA,CASSSFRDAGELFF,TGTGCCAGCAGTTCATTCAGGGACGCCGGGGAGCTGTTTTTT
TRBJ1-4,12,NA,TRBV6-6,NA,CATRGKDEKLFF,TGTGCCACCAGAGGGAAGGATGAAAAACTGTTTTTT
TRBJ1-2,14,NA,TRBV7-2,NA,CASSAMGVGYGYTF,TGTGCCAGCAGCGCAATGGGAGTCGGCTATGGCTACACCTTC
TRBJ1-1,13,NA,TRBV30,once,CAWSQGPGTEAFF,TGTGCCTGGAGTCAGGGCCCGGGGACTGAAGCTTTCTTT
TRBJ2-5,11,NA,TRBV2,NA,CASTRGGTQYF,TGTGCCAGCACCAGGGGAGGGACCCAGTACTTC
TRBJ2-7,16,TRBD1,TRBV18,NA,CASSPLPGQASYEQYF,TGTGCCAGCTCACCACTACCGGGACAGGCGTCCTACGAGCAGTACTTC
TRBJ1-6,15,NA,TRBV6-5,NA,CASSYSRATGLHLHF,TGTGCCAGCAGTTACTCGAGAGCGACCGGACTACATCTCCACTTT
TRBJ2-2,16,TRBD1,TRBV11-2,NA,CASSRGQGSNTGELFF,TGTGCCAGCAGCCGGGGACAGGGGTCGAACACCGGGGAGCTGTTTTTT
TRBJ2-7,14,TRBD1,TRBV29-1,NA,CSVADRGTPREQYF,TGCAGCGTTGCAGACAGGGGAACCCCTCGGGAGCAGTACTTC
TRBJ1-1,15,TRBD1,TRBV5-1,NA,CASSFNTGVNTEAFF,TGCGCCAGCAGCTTCAATACAGGGGTGAACACTGAAGCTTTCTTT
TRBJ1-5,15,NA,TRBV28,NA,CASRGTGIGNQPQHF,TGTGCCAGCAGGGGCACAGGTATAGGCAATCAGCCCCAGCATTTT
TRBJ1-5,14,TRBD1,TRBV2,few,CASSEGQGEQPQHF,TGTGCCAGCAGTGAGGGCCAGGGGGAGCAGCCCCAGCATTTT